A single sample gave rise to the 16 T cell receptor beta chains below, sequenced in a study of T cell clonality in common variable immunodeficiency. Here immunoSEQ multiplex PCR was the method, and the copy in TCRdb shows in-frame clones only, minus some. The profile covers 40,000 to 55,000 clones, none occurring a single time. Input material: peripheral blood mononuclear cells. The receptors shown here come from a person aged 18-69 years in good health.

This clone was seen at least ten times. The read comes to an end 3 residues before the CDR3 does, leaving the germline J gene to fill in the end. The V call is TRBV7-3, the J call TRBJ2-2; 8 nucleotides align to TRBD1. Germline CDR1 is SGHTA and CDR2 is FQGTGA. J was trimmed by 7 bases and V by 2 bases; bases with no gene match: 9. This CDR3 comprises 16 residues. CDR3 DNA, as far as it was read: TGTGCCAGCAGCTTACCCGGACAGGGTTTTAGCGGGGAG. Translation: CASSLPGQGFSGE. The whole CDR3 region reads CASSLPGQGFSGELFF.

Partial CDR3 DNA: TGTGCCAGCAGCTTAGCGCAACGGGGGGGCAGCGATGAG. Its translation is CASSLAQRGGSDE. The entire CDR3 sequence reads CASSLAQRGGSDEQFF. This chain links TRBV7-8 with TRBJ2-1, with 8 positions matching TRBD2. The CDR3 extends 3 residues past the end of the read, so its final part is completed from the germline J gene. Germline CDR1 and CDR2: SGHVS and FQNEAQ. This CDR3 comprises 16 residues. J lost 8 bases, V lost 0 bases, and 9 bases had no gene match.

This clone came up many times. Read data end 3 residues before the CDR3 end; the end is taken from the germline J gene. The chain has TRBV19 and TRBJ2-7; D is uncertain. CDR3 length: 12 residues. Germline-derived CDR1 and CDR2 are LNHDA and SQIVND (reference sequence). With 3 bases removed from V and 3 bases from J, the gap between germline ends came to 6 bases. The CDR3 bases that were read are TGTGCCAGTAGTATCAAGGGCTACGAG. It encodes CASSIKGYE. The full CDR3 protein is CASSIKGYEQYF. Full variable domain (remainder filled in from reference TRBV19 and TRBJ2-7): DGGITQSPKYLFRKEGQNVTLSCEQNLNHDAMYWYRQDPGQGLRLIYYSQIVNDFQKGDIAEGYSVSREKKESFPLTVTSAQKNPTAFYLCASSIKGYEQYFGPGTRLTVT.

In its sample, this clone was seen many times. The sequenced fragment ends 3 residues before the CDR3 boundary, so the rest is inferred from the germline J gene. The rearrangement uses TRBV2 and TRBJ1-5; D is uncertain. CDR1 and CDR2 from the germline V gene are SNHLY and FYNNEI. The CDR3 is 15 amino acids. V shed 1 base and J shed 3 bases, with 10 bases lying between them. CDR3 bases read: TGTGCCAGCAGTGAAGGGCCCGCGGACAATCAGCCC. As protein: CASSEGPADNQP. The full CDR3 sequence reads CASSEGPADNQPQHF.

The CDR3 bases that were read are TGTGCCAGTAGCCCGACAGGGAGTAATGAAAAA. This codes for CASSPTGSNEK. From start to end, the CDR3 is CASSPTGSNEKLFF. The J gene is TRBJ1-4, the V gene TRBV19; 7 nucleotides align to TRBD1. The read terminates 3 residues ahead of where the CDR3 ends, so the germline J gene completes it. Germline loops: CDR1 LNHDA, CDR2 SQIVND (reference sequence). The CDR3 is 14 amino acids. With V trimmed by 6 bases and J by 4 bases, 5 bases remained unmatched.

This clone was seen at least ten times. The CDR3 end falls 3 residues outside the read, so it is completed with the germline J gene. This sequence joins TRBV5-6 and TRBJ1-4, with D possibly being TRBD1 (5 bases). The germline V gene encodes CDR1 SGHDT and CDR2 YYEEEE. There are 15 residues in the CDR3. V was clipped by 4 bases and J by 8 bases, with 18 bases between them. The part of the CDR3 DNA that was read is TGTGCCAGCAGCGGCACGGGGGGTTTAGGGGAAAAA. Its translation is CASSGTGGLGEK. The whole CDR3 protein reads CASSGTGGLGEKLFF.

This clone ranks as medium-sized. The read ends 3 residues shy of where the CDR3 ends; the end is completed using the germline J gene. The chain carries TRBV6-2 or TRBV6-3 and TRBJ1-2, with D possibly being TRBD1 (5 bases). The CDR3 spans 14 residues. Germline values: CDR1 MNHEY, CDR2 SVGEGT. The CDR3 reads CASSYGTPSVGYTF. The sequenced CDR3 bases are TGTGCCAGCAGTTACGGGACTCCTTCGGTAGGC.

This clone was seen many times. The read terminates 3 residues ahead of where the CDR3 ends, so the germline J gene completes it. V usage is TRBV5-4 and J usage is TRBJ2-5, with 7 bases identical to TRBD2. Trimming at V came to 2 bases and at J to 3 bases, leaving 4 bases not matched to a gene. The CDR3 has 14 residues. Germline V CDR1 and CDR2: SGHNT, YYREEE (reference sequence). CDR3 bases read: TGTGCCAGCAGCTTATCCCTAGCGGAAGAGACC. Translated, it gives CASSLSLAEET. The CDR3 as a whole reads CASSLSLAEETQYF.

This clone was counted many times. The DNA ends 3 residues before the CDR3 does, and the rest of the CDR3 is filled in from the germline J gene. The V and J genes are TRBV7-3 and TRBJ2-2; 9 positions match TRBD2. From germline, CDR1 is SGHTA and CDR2 FQGTGA. Trimming cost V 2 bases and J 5 bases; bases outside gene matches: 9. The CDR3 extends over 17 amino acids. CDR3 DNA, as far as it was read: TGTGCCAGCAGCTTAGCGGGAGGGCCCCCACCAACCGGGGAG. It specifies CASSLAGGPPPTGE. The full CDR3 reads CASSLAGGPPPTGELFF.

This clone was recorded many times. Coverage ceases 3 residues before the CDR3 finishes, and the germline J gene fills in the end. The chain employs TRBV2 and TRBJ2-3; a weak D match, TRBD2 (6 bases). Germline lookup yields CDR1 SNHLY and CDR2 FYNNEI. The CDR3 spans 13 residues. The V and J ends lost 6 bases and 1 base respectively, with 8 bases between them. The DNA read from the CDR3 is TGTGCCAGCAGGACGGGGGGCACAGATACG. Protein product: CASRTGGTDT. The full CDR3 is CASRTGGTDTQYF.

This clone was picked up many times. CDR3 DNA (partial): TGTGCCAGCAAAGGGACAGCAACAAGTCAGCCC. The encoded protein is CASKGTATSQP. The whole CDR3 protein is CASKGTATSQPQHF. The rearrangement links TRBV28 to TRBJ1-5, with 7 bases aligning to TRBD1. The DNA ends 3 residues before the CDR3 does, and the rest of the CDR3 is filled in from the germline J gene. This CDR3 spans 14 amino acids. CDR1 and CDR2 from the germline V gene are MDHEN and SYDVKM. V lost 7 bases and J lost 6; bases outside the gene matches: 9.

This clone came up many times. The sequenced fragment ends 3 residues before the CDR3 boundary, so the rest is inferred from the germline J gene. The chain recombines TRBV20-1 with TRBJ1-6; 7 bases match TRBD1. The CDR3 contains 19 residues. Germline values: CDR1 DFQATT, CDR2 SNEGSKA (reference sequence). J lost 2 bases, V lost 5 bases, and 18 bases had no gene match. The CDR3 here is CSASRGPKQGRPYNSPLHF. The sequenced CDR3 bases are TGCAGTGCTTCCCGAGGGCCCAAACAGGGGAGGCCCTATAATTCACCC.

This clone was seen at least ten times. Sequencing ends 3 residues short of the CDR3 end; the germline J gene provides the rest. The chain uses TRBV12-3 or TRBV12-4 and TRBJ1-1; 8 bases map to TRBD1. The CDR3 is 13 residues long. Trimming cost V 6 bases and J 5 bases; bases outside gene matches: 5. The CDR3 DNA, read in part, is TGTGCCAGCAGCCCAGGGGGCTGGACTGAA. Its protein product is CASSPGGWTE. The entire CDR3 protein is CASSPGGWTEAFF.

This clone has at least ten counts. The missing CDR3 end, 3 residues past where the read stops, is filled in from the germline J gene. V and J are TRBV5-1 and TRBJ2-7; D perhaps matches TRBD1 (5 bases). Germline-derived CDR1 and CDR2 are SGHRS and YFSETQ. The ends were cut back, 0 bases at V and 2 bases at J, with 12 bases in the middle. The CDR3 spans 15 residues. The CDR3 bases that were read are TGCGCCAGCAGCTTGGGCCAGGGTGCCCCCTACGAG. Translation: CASSLGQGAPYE. The entire CDR3 sequence reads CASSLGQGAPYEQYF. The entire variable domain, with the rest obtained from reference TRBV5-1 and TRBJ2-7, is as follows: KAGVTQTPRYLIKTRGQQVTLSCSPISGHRSVSWYQQTPGQGLQFLFEYFSETQRNKGNFPGRFSGRQFSNSRSEMNVSTLELGDSALYLCASSLGQGAPYEQYFGPGTRLTVT.

This clone showed up many times. The sequence runs out 3 residues before the end of the CDR3; the remainder is reconstructed from the germline J gene. The gene calls are TRBV7-7 and TRBJ2-5; D tentatively reads TRBD1 or TRBD2 (7 bases each). Germline CDR1 reads SSHAT; CDR2 reads FNYEAQ (reference sequence). The length of the CDR3 is 16 residues. V was clipped by 5 bases and J by 5 bases, with 21 bases between them. The CDR3 is CASSRRTRQGGETQYF. CDR3 bases read: TGTGCCAGCAGCCGTCGCACCCGACAGGGAGGGGAGACC.

Ten or more counts support this clone. The chain's CDR3 is CASRKQQGNEQFF. The sequenced CDR3 bases are TGTGCCAGTAGAAAGCAACAGGGCAATGAG. The genes are TRBV19 and TRBJ2-1, with D perhaps matching TRBD1 (6 bases). The missing CDR3 end, 3 residues past where the read stops, is filled in from the germline J gene. The germline gives CDR1 LNHDA, CDR2 SQIVND (reference sequence). V gave up 6 bases and J gave up 6 bases, with 12 bases separating them. There are 13 residues in the CDR3.